These T cell receptor beta chains were read from a single sample in a study of blood T cells in healthy people across ages. TCRdb used MiXCR to reprocess the 5' RACE reads, holding one entry per CDR3 protein. The table records about 640,000 distinct CDR3 sequences, under 65% of them present only once. Sample: blood. The receptors were sampled from a man between 60 and 70 years old in good health. CDR3s include the opening cysteine and the closing phenylalanine or tryptophan. D genes are given only for firm matches. Size values are once, few and many counts, or a class for expanded clones, and some rows have none.

size,V,J,length,D,DNA,CDR3
.,TRBV2,TRBJ1-1,13,.,TGTGCCAGCAGTGAAGAGGAGGGAACTGAAGCTTTCTTT,CASSEEEGTEAFF
few,TRBV20-1,TRBJ2-5,13,TRBD1,TGCAGTGCCGGGACAGGGGGCAAAGAGACCCAGTACTTC,CSAGTGGKETQYF
few,TRBV5-1,TRBJ2-1,17,TRBD2,TGCGCCAGCAGCTTGGTGACTAGCGGGGGTGTAGACAATGAGCAGTTCTTC,CASSLVTSGGVDNEQFF
.,TRBV25-1,TRBJ1-4,14,TRBD1,TGTGCCAGCAGGAGGGACAGCGGGGATGAAAAACTGTTTTTT,CASRRDSGDEKLFF
few,TRBV29-1,TRBJ2-1,12,TRBD2,TGCAGCGTTTTAGCGGGGGGCAATGAGCAGTTCTTC,CSVLAGGNEQFF
.,TRBV11-2,TRBJ2-7,14,.,TGTGCCAGCAGCTGGACAGGAGGGGGGAATGAGCAGTACTTC,CASSWTGGGNEQYF
.,TRBV6-1,TRBJ2-1,17,.,TGTGCCAGCAGTCCGACGGGGGACTTGAGATCCTACAATGAGCAGTTCTTC,CASSPTGDLRSYNEQFF
.,TRBV3-1,TRBJ2-5,15,.,TGTGCCAGCAGCCAAGAGGATCTAGCGAGTGAGACCCAGTACTTC,CASSQEDLASETQYF
few,TRBV6-6,TRBJ2-7,17,TRBD2,TGTGCCAGCAGTTACCAACTCACCGCGCGGGAGTCCTACGAGCAGTACTTC,CASSYQLTARESYEQYF
.,TRBV12-3/TRBV12-4,TRBJ2-7,15,.,TGTGCCAGCAGTTTAAACGCGGGACAGTTATACGAGCAGTACTTC,CASSLNAGQLYEQYF
few,TRBV7-2,TRBJ2-3,15,.,TGTGCCAGCAGTATCTGGGCGTTTTTGGCAGATACGCAGTATTTT,CASSIWAFLADTQYF
.,TRBV2,TRBJ2-5,16,TRBD2,TGTGCCAGCAGGCGACTAGCGGCCCTCGCCCAAGAGACCCAGTACTTC,CASRRLAALAQETQYF
.,TRBV20-1,TRBJ2-5,14,TRBD1,TGCAGCGCCGGGGAGACAGGGTTAGGGGAGACCCAGTACTTC,CSAGETGLGETQYF
.,TRBV6-1,TRBJ2-7,15,.,TGTGCCAGCAGTGAACTCACAGGGAGCTCCTACGAGCAGTACTTC,CASSELTGSSYEQYF
few,TRBV10-3,TRBJ2-5,12,.,TGTGCCGCCGGACCACGACAAGAGACCCAGTACTTC,CAAGPRQETQYF
.,TRBV19,TRBJ2-5,13,.,TGTGCCAGTAGTCCTCCGGGGTCCGAGGAGCAGTACTTC,CASSPPGSEEQYF